This TCR beta chain was profiled in a study of PD-L1 blockade in urothelial cancer. Study-level background: Investigators checked blood 3 weeks (second dose) and 6 weeks after treatment start.

Here immunoSEQ multiplex PCR was the method, and the copy in TCRdb shows in-frame clones only, minus some. The table records tens of thousands of clones, 80% to 90% of them present only once. Unmatched junction bases numbered 7, after V lost 1 base and J lost 4 bases. Germline loops: CDR1 SEHNR, CDR2 FQNEAQ (reference sequence). CDR3 length: 16 residues. The sequence came from a man in his sixties with urothelial cancer. The V call is TRBV7-9, the J call TRBJ2-3; 8 bases fit TRBD1. The sample here was PBMCs, taken around atezolizumab (anti-PD-L1) treatment. The chain's CDR3 is CASSLVRGPLPDTQYF. In DNA form, the CDR3 reads TGTGCCAGCAGCTTAGTCAGGGGGCCCCTGCCAGATACGCAGTATTTT.